A single sample gave rise to the 5 T cell receptor beta chains below, sequenced in a study of blood T cell repertoires in COVID-19. Profiled with immunoSEQ multiplex PCR; TCRdb holds only in-frame clones, not every one. Of around 240,000 clones listed, 86% are singletons. Sequencing was carried out using peripheral blood. The receptors stem from a woman in her 30s who had recovered from COVID-19.

J is TRBJ1-1 and V is TRBV2; 7 nucleotides align to TRBD1. Trimming took 5 bases from V and 1 from J; bases not matched to a gene: 4. Germline CDR1 reads SNHLY; CDR2 reads FYNNEI. There are 14 residues in the CDR3. The CDR3 DNA is TGTGCCAGCAGTCCCCGACAGGGGAACACTGAAGCTTTCTTT. Its translation is CASSPRQGNTEAFF.

V gene TRBV4-2 combines with J gene TRBJ1-1; D is ambiguous. Germline CDR1 and CDR2: LGHNA and YNFKEQ. With 4 bases removed from V and 1 base from J, the gap between germline ends came to 16 bases. The CDR3 is 16 amino acids. The CDR3 loop reads CASSPGPLEGNTEAFF. CDR3 bases: TGTGCCAGCAGCCCCGGTCCTCTTGAGGGGAACACTGAAGCTTTCTTT.

This chain joins TRBV11-3 and TRBJ2-5; maybe TRBD1 (6 bases). This CDR3 contains 14 residues. Germline lookup yields CDR1 SGHNT and CDR2 YENEEA. V was pared by 5 bases and J by 2 bases, with 12 bases between. In nucleotides, the CDR3 is TGTGCCAGCAGCCCCATGGGGACACAAGAGACCCAGTACTTC. Protein product: CASSPMGTQETQYF.

Worth noting for this clone: Other DNA sequences in this sample translate to the same CDR3. This chain links TRBV2 with TRBJ1-2; a possible D gene is TRBD1 (5 bases). Germline loops: CDR1 SNHLY, CDR2 FYNNEI. The CDR3 covers 13 residues. Trimming removed 0 bases at V and 4 bases at J, with 6 bases between. As DNA, the CDR3 is TGTGCCAGCAGTGAAGCAGGGGTCTATGGCTACACCTTC. Protein product: CASSEAGVYGYTF.

The chain joins TRBV11-2 to TRBJ2-7; possible D gene TRBD1, 6 bases. V was clipped by 5 bases and J by 2 bases, with 16 bases between them. Germline assignment: CDR1 SGHAT and CDR2 FQNNGV. The CDR3 has 15 residues. CDR3 residues: CASSPYGQLTYEQYF. CDR3 DNA: TGTGCCAGCAGCCCCTACGGACAGTTAACCTACGAGCAGTACTTC.